Each of the 14 T cell receptor beta chains below was sequenced from the same sample in a study of regulatory T cells in long-lasting Graves disease. In building TCR beta libraries, iRepertoire HTBI primers were used together with Arm-PCR of CDR3 regions. TCRdb itself ran the multiplex PCR reads through MiXCR, one entry per CDR3 protein. This sample has 650,000 to 700,000 distinct CDR3 sequences; 30% occur once, and the top ten carry about 40%. The time point is: persistent/refractory GD, antithyroid drugs over 5 years with positive TRAb. RNA extracted from PBMCs served as the sequencing template. The sequences come from peripheral blood mononuclear cells (PBMCs), collected when the disease was refractory, from a patient treated with antithyroid drugs. These receptors were taken from a female donor with Graves disease.

The rearrangement uses TRBV20-1 and TRBJ1-4; 7 bases are shared with TRBD1. CDR3 length: 13 amino acids. The trim removed 0 bases at V and 7 bases at J, leaving 2 bases unmatched. The germline V gene has CDR1 DFQATT and CDR2 SNEGSKA (reference sequence). This chain's CDR3 is CSAREGGGEKLFF. The CDR3 DNA follows: TGCAGTGCTAGAGAAGGGGGCGGTGAAAAACTGTTTTTT.

This clonotype has a handful of counts. The chain employs TRBV10-3 and TRBJ2-7; a possible D gene is TRBD2 (5 bases). The germline V gene encodes CDR1 ENHRY and CDR2 SYGVKD. This CDR3 has 15 amino acids. The V end was cut by 4 bases, the J end by 2 bases, with 15 bases between. CDR3 DNA: TGTGCCATCAGTGGGGTGGGCGGGTTACCCTACGAGCAGTACTTC. It translates to CAISGVGGLPYEQYF.

The chain joins TRBV7-2 to TRBJ2-7, with a possible D match to TRBD1 (6 bases). In germline, CDR1 is SGHTA, CDR2 FQGNSA. V dropped 3 bases and J dropped 4 bases, with 13 bases sitting between them. The CDR3 sequence is 14 residues long. CDR3: CASSFSQGRYEQYF. CDR3 DNA sequence: TGTGCCAGCAGCTTTTCCCAGGGGCGGTACGAGCAGTACTTC.

The V and J genes are TRBV6-1 and TRBJ1-5, with D perhaps matching TRBD1 (5 bases). CDR3 length: 15 amino acids. CDR1 is MNHNS and CDR2 is SASEGT in the germline V gene. Trimming took off 3 bases at V and 1 base at J, with 10 bases between the two ends. The CDR3 DNA follows: TGTGCCAGCAGTGAGGGACGGAGCAGCAATCAGCCCCAGCATTTT. Amino acid sequence: CASSEGRSSNQPQHF.

This clonotype was recorded a few times. V and J are TRBV20-1 and TRBJ1-1; D remains ambiguous. Germline-derived CDR1 and CDR2 are DFQATT and SNEGSKA (reference sequence). The V and J ends lost 8 bases and 7 bases respectively, with 17 bases between them. The CDR3 length is 12 residues. The CDR3 is CSTRTPLGEAFF. The CDR3 nucleotides read TGCAGTACAAGGACCCCATTAGGTGAAGCTTTCTTT.

This clonotype was seen more than once but under ten times. The rearrangement links TRBV30 to TRBJ1-5; D remains ambiguous. Trimming took 0 bases from V and 1 from J, leaving 7 bases between them. Germline V gives CDR1 GTSNPN, CDR2 SVGIG (reference sequence). The CDR3 runs 14 residues. CDR3 in amino acids: CAWSVLGSNQPQHF. The CDR3 nucleotides are TGTGCCTGGAGTGTACTAGGGAGCAATCAGCCCCAGCATTTT. Full variable domain (rest looked up from reference TRBV30 and TRBJ1-5): SQTIHQWPATLVQPVGSPLSLECTVEGTSNPNLYWYRQAAGRGLQLLFYSVGIGQISSEVPQNLSASRPQDRQFILSSKKLLLSDSGFYLCAWSVLGSNQPQHFGDGTRLSIL.

A word on this clonotype: A much larger clone lies a single base off, so this may be a read error. Likely a read error: the CDR3 ends without its conserved phenylalanine or tryptophan. The CDR3 sequence is CASSTRSGQSYEQYL. The CDR3 DNA follows: TGTGCCAGCAGCACCCGCTCGGGACAGTCCTACGAGCAGTACCTC. The V and J genes are TRBV7-2 and TRBJ2-7, with TRBD1 identical over 7 bases. With 5 bases clipped from V and 1 base from J, the junction kept 8 bases outside the gene matches. The CDR3 is made up of 15 amino acids. Germline CDR1 reads SGHTA; CDR2 reads FQGNSA.

The table lists this clonotype with a few counts. J is TRBJ1-2 and V is TRBV20-1; the match to TRBD1 covers 10 bases. V was clipped by 2 bases and J by 9 bases; unmatched bases: 9. The CDR3 contains 14 residues. Germline V gene data show CDR1 as DFQATT and CDR2 as SNEGSKA (reference sequence). The CDR3 bases are TGCAGTGCTAGAAAGACCGGGACAGGGGAGAGCTACACCTTC. Its translation: CSARKTGTGESYTF.

V usage is TRBV7-9 and J usage is TRBJ2-4; TRBD2 might be the D (5 bases). V was cut by 1 base and J by 3 bases, with 13 bases left in between. The CDR3 totals 16 residues. Looked up from germline, CDR1 is SEHNR and CDR2 is FQNEAQ (reference sequence). CDR3 nucleotide sequence: TGTGCCAGCAGCTTAGGGTTTAGCGCCTACAAAAACATTCAGTACTTC. It is translated as CASSLGFSAYKNIQYF.

This clonotype appeared many times. The rearrangement links TRBV2 to TRBJ1-2, with D maybe TRBD1 (5 bases). The V gene's germline CDR1 is SNHLY and CDR2 FYNNEI. V was trimmed by 6 bases and J by 5 bases, leaving 19 bases between them. The CDR3 is made up of 15 amino acids. The CDR3 DNA is TGTGCCAGCAGCGCTGGGACTGCGAAAGGTTATGGCTACACCTTC. Translating it yields CASSAGTAKGYGYTF.

As for this clonotype: This CDR3 fails to terminate in the conserved phenylalanine or tryptophan, so it likely reflects a read error. The V and J genes are TRBV11-1 and TRBJ1-2; unclear D gene. The CDR3 is 13 amino acids. Germline V gene lookup returns CDR1 SGHAT and CDR2 FQDESV (reference sequence). Trimming stripped 7 bases from V and 8 bases from J, with 17 bases between. CDR3 coding DNA: TGTGCCAGCACCTCGGTGGCCGGGGAGGGCTACACCCTC. Translating gives CASTSVAGEGYTL.

This clonotype appeared a few times. V usage is TRBV6-1 and J usage is TRBJ1-2, with 7 bases that match TRBD1. CDR1 and CDR2 (germline): MNHNS, SASEGT. CDR3 length: 13 amino acids. Trimming cost V 7 bases and J 6 bases; bases outside gene matches: 8. The CDR3 DNA is TGTGCCAGCACTCCCACGACAGGGAATGGCTACACCTTC. This sequence encodes CASTPTTGNGYTF.

This clonotype was picked up a small number of times. The chain recombines TRBV11-2 with TRBJ1-4; D gene ambiguous. V was clipped by 5 bases and J by 10 bases, with 11 bases between them. The CDR3 length is 12 residues. Germline CDR1 is SGHAT and CDR2 is FQNNGV. DNA of the CDR3: TGTGCCAGCAGCCGCAGTGGAGGAAAACTGTTTTTT. Amino acid sequence: CASSRSGGKLFF.

The chain links TRBV7-9 to TRBJ1-2; no definite D call. From germline, CDR1 is SEHNR and CDR2 FQNEAQ (reference sequence). The CDR3 sequence is 14 residues long. Trimming took 3 bases from V and 1 from J, leaving 9 bases between them. The CDR3 bases are TGTGCCAGCAGCTTGGGAGAATATAACTATGGCTACACCTTC. Protein sequence: CASSLGEYNYGYTF. The variable domain in full, with the rest retrieved from reference TRBV7-9 and TRBJ1-2, is DTGVSQNPRHKITKRGQNVTFRCDPISEHNRLYWYRQTLGQGPEFLTYFQNEAQLEKSRLLSDRFSAERPKGSFSTLEIQRTEQGDSAMYLCASSLGEYNYGYTFGSGTRLTVV.